Described below is a single T cell receptor beta chain sequence and its context. The antigen is undetermined. PCR was performed using 60 Vbeta and 13 Jbeta primers. Data came from immunoSEQ multiplex PCR; TCRdb stores just in-frame clones and leaves some out. The sample includes some 140,000 clones, under 85% of them seen just once. This entry comes from a study of cytomegalovirus exposure and HLA in healthy donors. General observations from the study: Later genetic work tied a missense DCLRE1C variant to beta-chain V and J trimming. A classifier reportedly called cytomegalovirus status with high sensitivity and specificity. Listed as cytomegalovirus-associated were 150 or so TCR beta chains.

The TCR was taken from a man aged 25-40 years in good health and CMV-seronegative. The source material was PBMCs.

The CDR3 nucleotides are TGTGCCAGCAATGAGAGAGTAGATACGCAGTATTTT. It yields the protein CASNERVDTQYF. This sequence joins TRBV5-8 and TRBJ2-3; D remains unclear. Trimming took 6 bases from V and 5 from J, leaving 10 bases between them. The CDR3 sequence is 12 residues long. CDR1 is SGHTS and CDR2 is YDEGEE in the germline V gene.